This T cell receptor (beta chain) comes out of a study of post-analysis software for immune sequencing data. The overall study: As for disease course, relapsing-remitting, secondary progressive and progressive-relapsing multiple sclerosis were all included. Whole-study findings and limits: Normalized Chao1 diversity was significantly lower in multiple sclerosis patients than in controls. F-measure co-clustering was strong for batch-matched samples. Relative to controls, patients had 4 or 5 TRBV segments at higher frequency, with TRBV5-6, TRBV5-1 and TRBV20-1 among these.

Researchers reported that TCR beta cDNA libraries carried unique molecular identifiers. In TCRdb, the PCR reads were re-called with MiXCR into one record per CDR3 protein. The sample has over 300,000 distinct CDR3 sequences; less than 40% are singletons. V was pared by 2 bases and J by 6 bases, with 10 bases of the junction left unmatched. CDR3 length equals 16 residues. Germline assignment: CDR1 LGHNA and CDR2 YSLEER. This clonotype appeared many times. Its antigen is not known. This clonotype originated in a girl between 5 and 17 years old with multiple sclerosis. The chain joins TRBV4-3 to TRBJ2-3; 8 bases agree with TRBD1. Sequenced material: blood. Here the CDR3 reads CASSQSTGGLSDTQYF. The DNA for the CDR3 is TGCGCCAGCAGCCAAAGCACAGGGGGTCTGTCGGATACGCAGTATTTT.